This T cell receptor beta chain appears in the sequencing data of a study of cytomegalovirus exposure and HLA in healthy donors. This CDR3 is 16 amino acids long. Germline V CDR1 and CDR2: ENHRY, SYGVKD. J lost 5 bases, V lost 3 bases, and 13 bases had no gene match. Primers included in the PCR were 60 Vbeta and 13 Jbeta primers. Clones were sequenced by immunoSEQ multiplex PCR, and TCRdb holds only the in-frame ones, with some missing. Here the sample spans about 150,000 clones, about 74% being singletons. The chain is built from TRBV10-3 and TRBJ2-7; the match to TRBD1 covers 7 bases. The sequence was collected from a man aged 35-49 years in good health and CMV-seropositive. Sequencing was done on a sample of PBMCs. The CDR3 reads CAISDSRQGASHEQYF. DNA of the CDR3: TGTGCCATCAGTGACAGCCGACAGGGTGCGTCACACGAGCAGTACTTC.